This entry lists 7 T cell receptor beta chains sequenced from one sample in a study of OX40 agonist ivuxolimab in advanced cancers. The protocol was immunoSEQ multiplex PCR, while the TCRdb copy is restricted to in-frame clones and leaves out a portion. The sample carries under 80,000 clones, about 87% recorded once. This specimen consisted of CD4+ or CD8+ T cells sorted from blood, obtained in a trial of the OX40 agonist ivuxolimab. These receptors came from an adult with an advanced solid tumor such as melanoma, head and neck, liver or kidney cancer.

The gene calls are TRBV19 and TRBJ2-3, with 8 bases lining up with TRBD2. Germline-derived CDR1 and CDR2 are LNHDA and SQIVND (reference sequence). The CDR3 spans 14 residues. Trimming took 3 bases from V and 1 from J; bases not matched to a gene: 0. The CDR3 region has the DNA TGTGCCAGTAGTATGGGACTAGGCACAGATACGCAGTATTTT. This encodes CASSMGLGTDTQYF.

This chain links TRBV28 with TRBJ2-5; weak D call: TRBD1 (6 bases). Germline V gene data show CDR1 as MDHEN and CDR2 as SYDVKM. The CDR3 runs to 16 residues. The V gene lost 6 bases and the J gene lost 0 bases, with 17 bases spanning the gap. This chain's CDR3 is CASSQATQGYQETQYF. As DNA, the CDR3 is TGTGCCAGCAGCCAAGCAACACAGGGCTACCAAGAGACCCAGTACTTC.

This chain links TRBV13 with TRBJ1-6, with 10 positions matching TRBD1. V gave up 3 bases and J gave up 5 bases; unmatched junction bases: 1. CDR3 length equals 15 residues. The germline CDR1 and CDR2 sequences are PRHDT and FYEKMQ (reference sequence). This chain's CDR3 is CASSLGQGNNSPLHF. The DNA of the CDR3 is TGTGCCAGCAGCTTGGGACAGGGGAATAATTCACCCCTCCACTTT.

The chain combines TRBV18 with TRBJ2-1, with 9 bases matching TRBD2. In germline, CDR1 is KGHSH, CDR2 LQKENI. The trim removed 8 bases at V and 8 bases at J, leaving 7 bases unmatched. CDR3 length: 13 residues. The CDR3 loop is CASQFSGSDEQFF. CDR3 in DNA: TGTGCCAGCCAATTTAGCGGGAGCGATGAGCAGTTCTTC. The whole variable domain, remainder taken from reference TRBV18 and TRBJ2-1, is NAGVMQNPRHLVRRRGQEARLRCSPMKGHSHVYWYRQLPEEGLKFMVYLQKENIIDESGMPKERFSAEFPKEGPSILRIQQVVRGDSAAYFCASQFSGSDEQFFGPGTRLTVL.

This rearrangement joins TRBV28 to TRBJ2-7; possibly TRBD1 for D (6 bases). This CDR3 has 14 amino acids. Germline lookup yields CDR1 MDHEN and CDR2 SYDVKM. V was shortened by 2 bases and J by 7 bases, with 15 bases between the two germline ends. The CDR3 DNA reads TGTGCCAGCAGTTTAGGGGGCCCCTTGGGGGAGCAGTACTTC. Residues: CASSLGGPLGEQYF.

The chain employs TRBV4-3 and TRBJ2-2; 9 bases map to TRBD1. V was pared by 4 bases and J by 2 bases, with 5 bases of the junction left unmatched. The germline CDR1 and CDR2 sequences are LGHNA and YSLEER. The CDR3 is 16 residues long. This CDR3 is CASSRWGQGNTGELFF. In DNA, the CDR3 is TGCGCCAGCAGCCGATGGGGACAGGGCAACACCGGGGAGCTGTTTTTT.

This chain joins TRBV2 and TRBJ2-7; TRBD1 matches 7 bases. Germline V CDR1 and CDR2: SNHLY, FYNNEI. V shed 8 bases and J 3 bases; nucleotides not matched to a gene: 4. There are 12 residues in the CDR3. CDR3 region: CASRQGSYEQYF. For the CDR3, the DNA is TGTGCCAGCCGACAGGGTAGCTACGAGCAGTACTTC.